This T cell receptor (beta chain) originates from a study of control samples from healthy donors and cancer patients. CDR1 and CDR2 (germline): SGHDT, YYEEEE. The germline V and J ends were trimmed by 5 bases and 5 bases, with 10 bases remaining between them. The CDR3 covers 13 residues. Profiled with immunoSEQ multiplex PCR; TCRdb holds only in-frame clones, not every one. The sample lists 200,000 to 250,000 clones, around 94% seen once, with roughly 1.6% in the top ten. The source is a man aged 45-60 years in good health. The chain employs TRBV5-6 and TRBJ1-4; tentative D call: TRBD1 (5 bases). The sequencing sample was made of blood. The CDR3 DNA sequence: TGTGCCAGCAGTCGGGACCCAAATGAAAAACTGTTTTTT. It is translated as CASSRDPNEKLFF.